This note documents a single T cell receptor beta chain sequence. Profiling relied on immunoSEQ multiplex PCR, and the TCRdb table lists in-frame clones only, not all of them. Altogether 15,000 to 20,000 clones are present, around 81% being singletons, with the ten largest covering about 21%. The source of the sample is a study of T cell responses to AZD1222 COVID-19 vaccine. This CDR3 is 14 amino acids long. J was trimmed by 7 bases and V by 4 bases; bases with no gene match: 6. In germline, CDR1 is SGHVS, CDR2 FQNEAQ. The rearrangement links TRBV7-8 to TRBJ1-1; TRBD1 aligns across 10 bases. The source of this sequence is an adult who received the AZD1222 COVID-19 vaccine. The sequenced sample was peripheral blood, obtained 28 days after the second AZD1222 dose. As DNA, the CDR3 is TGTGCCAGCAGCTATGGGACAGGGGATGGTGAAGCTTTCTTT. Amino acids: CASSYGTGDGEAFF.